Listed below are T cell receptor beta chains from one sample, sequenced in a study of molecular identifiers for immune sequencing clone quantification. TCRdb re-analysed the PCR reads in MiXCR, keeping a single row per CDR3 protein. Among 490,000 or so distinct CDR3 sequences listed, around a fifth were seen once. Source material: naive CD8+ T cells from blood, with Jurkat cell RNA spiked in. The receptors come from a human donor in good health. Some libraries in this study had Jurkat cell RNA spiked in. Both conserved end residues are part of each CDR3. The order of the fields is J gene, V gene, D gene, clone size, CDR3 DNA, CDR3 protein. The D gene is left open where the match is weak. Only some rows state a clone size, as once, few, many or a class for expanded clones.

TRBJ2-7	TRBV5-6	.	once	TGTGCCGGCAGCTTGGGACACACGATCCTCTCCTACGAGCAGTACTTC	CAGSLGHTILSYEQYF
TRBJ2-7	TRBV2	TRBD1	many	TGTGCCAGCAGCCGACAGGGGACCTACGAGCAGTACTTC	CASSRQGTYEQYF
TRBJ2-5	TRBV2	TRBD2	many	TGTGCCAGCAGTGAAGCCAGTAGCGGGGTCGACGAGACCCAGTACTTC	CASSEASSGVDETQYF
TRBJ2-1	TRBV7-3	TRBD2	many	TGTGCCAGCAGCTTAAAAGTTATTGGCGGGAGGGCTGGTGAGCAGTTCTTC	CASSLKVIGGRAGEQFF
TRBJ2-1	TRBV28	.	.	TGTGCCAGCAGTTTAGGTCCCTCCTCTTTTTGGAATGAGCAGTTCTTC	CASSLGPSSFWNEQFF
TRBJ2-7	TRBV6-2/TRBV6-3	.	few	TGTGCCAGCAGTTACTCGATTTCAAGGGGGAGCTACGAGCAGTACTTC	CASSYSISRGSYEQYF
TRBJ1-5	TRBV12-3/TRBV12-4	.	few	TGTGCCAGCAGTTCTTTTGGGGGCCCAGATCAGCCCCAGCATTTT	CASSSFGGPDQPQHF
TRBJ2-7	TRBV27	TRBD2	many	TGTGCCAGCCAGGACCGAGCGGGACCTTACGAGCAGTACTTC	CASQDRAGPYEQYF
TRBJ2-7	TRBV20-1	TRBD2	many	TGCAGTGCTAGAGCGGGGACTAGCGCCTACGAGCAGTACTTC	CSARAGTSAYEQYF
TRBJ2-7	TRBV12-5	.	few	TGTGCTAGTGGTTTGCCTCCCCACGAGCAGTACTTC	CASGLPPHEQYF
TRBJ1-5	TRBV7-8	.	few	TGTGCCAGCAGCTTAGATGGGACACCCAATCAGCCCCAGCATTTT	CASSLDGTPNQPQHF
TRBJ2-5	TRBV7-2	.	many	TGTGCCAGCAGCCTAAAACCACCGATCGTGGAGAAGTACCAAGAGACCCAGTACTTC	CASSLKPPIVEKYQETQYF
TRBJ1-6	TRBV11-2	.	.	TGTGCCAGCAGTCGGACAGTCCAGGGCGGTAATTCACCCCTCCACTTT	CASSRTVQGGNSPLHF
TRBJ2-2	TRBV12-3/TRBV12-4	.	many	TGTGCCAGCAGTTTTATCCAAAACACCGGGGAGCTGTTTTTT	CASSFIQNTGELFF
TRBJ2-7	TRBV19	TRBD1	few	TGTGCCAGTTCACCCGCCGGGACAGCTGCCTACGAGCAGTACTTC	CASSPAGTAAYEQYF
TRBJ1-2	TRBV9	.	.	TGTGCCAGCAGCCCAGCCGGCACAGCTAACTATGGCTACACCTTC	CASSPAGTANYGYTF
TRBJ2-1	TRBV6-2/TRBV6-3	TRBD1	many	TGTGCCAGCAGTGGGGACAGGTCCTACAATGAGCAGTTCTTC	CASSGDRSYNEQFF
TRBJ2-3	TRBV7-9	.	.	TGTGCCAGCAGCTTAGGAGGGTACGGTGAAGATACGCAGTATTTT	CASSLGGYGEDTQYF
TRBJ2-3	TRBV7-9	TRBD2	few	TGTGCCAGCAGCCCCCCCGAACTAGCGCGGAGGACAGATACGCAGTATTTT	CASSPPELARRTDTQYF
TRBJ2-4	TRBV9	TRBD2	.	TGTGCCAGCAGCGCCTCCGGACTAGCGGGAGTGGGAACCAAAAACATTCAGTACTTC	CASSASGLAGVGTKNIQYF
TRBJ1-1	TRBV28	.	.	TGTGCCAGCAGTTTATCAGGAGAGAGTGAAGCTTTCTTT	CASSLSGESEAFF
TRBJ2-1	TRBV3-1	TRBD2	.	TGTGCCAGCAGCCAAGAGGCTAGCGGACACAATGAGCAGTTCTTC	CASSQEASGHNEQFF
TRBJ1-1	TRBV6-2/TRBV6-3	.	.	TGTGCCAGCACCCCCGGGGATGACGGGACTGAAGCTTTCTTT	CASTPGDDGTEAFF
TRBJ2-4	TRBV20-1	TRBD1	few	TGCAGTGCTAGAGATTTATATGGGCAGGGGGTAAACATTCAGTACTTC	CSARDLYGQGVNIQYF
TRBJ2-6	TRBV14	.	many	TGTGCCGTCCGGGGTCCCGGAAGCTCTGGGGCCAACGTCCTGACTTTC	CAVRGPGSSGANVLTF
TRBJ2-1	TRBV19	TRBD2	many	TGTGCCAGTAGTATACTAGCGGGAGTGGGGAATGAGCAGTTCTTC	CASSILAGVGNEQFF
TRBJ1-1	TRBV20-1	TRBD1	.	TGCAGTGCTGCGACAGGGAATCCAGAAGCTTTCTTT	CSAATGNPEAFF
TRBJ2-7	TRBV7-2	TRBD2	.	TGTGCCAGCAGCCCCCCCGCTAGCGGGAGCTTGTTCTACGAGCAGTACTTC	CASSPPASGSLFYEQYF
TRBJ2-3	TRBV20-1	.	many	TGCAGTGCTCGAGACTATATTTCCGATACGCAGTATTTT	CSARDYISDTQYF
TRBJ2-7	TRBV30	.	many	TGTGCCTGGAGTGGCCGGGACCTAGGCTACGAGCAGTACTTC	CAWSGRDLGYEQYF
TRBJ2-2	TRBV7-3	.	many	TGTGCCAGCAGCTTATCTGGGGCCCCCGGGGAGCTGTTTTTT	CASSLSGAPGELFF
TRBJ1-2	TRBV13	.	many	TGTGCCAGCAGCTTAAGGGACACGGATGGCTACACCTTC	CASSLRDTDGYTF
TRBJ2-5	TRBV18	.	.	TGTGCCAGCTCACATATTAAGGAAGAGACCCAGTACTTC	CASSHIKEETQYF
TRBJ2-3	TRBV3-1	TRBD2	few	TGTGCCAGCAGCCCAGTGCTAGCGGAGACAGATACGCAGTATTTT	CASSPVLAETDTQYF
TRBJ2-5	TRBV20-1	.	many	TGCAGTGCTAGAAGTCAGCGGGCGACCTGGTACCAAGAGACCCAGTACTTC	CSARSQRATWYQETQYF
TRBJ2-7	TRBV5-8	TRBD1	many	TGTGCCAGCAGCTTGCCCTCCGGGACAGGGTACTACGAGCAGTACTTC	CASSLPSGTGYYEQYF
TRBJ1-5	TRBV3-1	.	few	TGTGCCAGCAGCCAAGACGGCGGAAACAATCAGCCCCAGCATTTT	CASSQDGGNNQPQHF
TRBJ2-1	TRBV5-1	.	many	TGCGCCAGCAGCCCGGAAGCTCAACAGTACTACAATGAGCAGTTCTTC	CASSPEAQQYYNEQFF
TRBJ2-6	TRBV20-1	TRBD1	few	TGCAGTGCCCGGGACAGAGAATCCTCTGGGGCCAACGTCCTGACTTTC	CSARDRESSGANVLTF
TRBJ1-1	TRBV20-1	.	few	TGCAGTGCTAGAGATAGTAGAGGGATGAACACTGAAGCTTTCTTT	CSARDSRGMNTEAFF
TRBJ1-2	TRBV29-1	TRBD1	.	TGCAGCGTGGGGACAGACTATGGCTACACCTTC	CSVGTDYGYTF
TRBJ2-1	TRBV24-1	TRBD2	.	TGTGCCACCTATCGGACTAGCGGAAACAATGAGCAGTTCTTC	CATYRTSGNNEQFF
TRBJ1-1	TRBV4-1	.	many	TGCGCCAGCAGTCCCCGGGCAGGGACGAACACTGAAGCTTTCTTT	CASSPRAGTNTEAFF
TRBJ2-4	TRBV5-6	TRBD1	many	TGTGCCAGCAGCTGGCAGGGGGATCTTAAAAACATTCAGTACTTC	CASSWQGDLKNIQYF
TRBJ1-5	TRBV28	.	few	TGTGCCAGCAGTTTATCGACCTCAGTCCAGCCCCAGCATTTT	CASSLSTSVQPQHF
TRBJ2-1	TRBV7-9	TRBD2	many	TGTGCCAGCAGCTTAATAGCGGGGGGGCCTAATGAGCAGTTCTTC	CASSLIAGGPNEQFF
TRBJ1-1	TRBV5-4	TRBD1	many	TGTGCCAGCAGCTCCCGGGACAGGGGTACTGAAGCTTTCTTT	CASSSRDRGTEAFF
TRBJ2-1	TRBV20-1	.	once	TGCAGTGCTAAAGATTACCGGGGATCCTACAATGAGCAGTTCTTC	CSAKDYRGSYNEQFF
TRBJ2-2	TRBV20-1	.	few	TGCAGTGCTAGCGGGATCCCCCCACCGTTCGGGGAGCTGTTTTTT	CSASGIPPPFGELFF
TRBJ1-1	TRBV27	.	.	TGTTCCAGCAGTTTCGGCACTGAAGCTTTCTTT	CSSSFGTEAFF
TRBJ1-2	TRBV30	TRBD1	few	TGTGCCTGGGAACAGGGGGCGCGGGGCTACACCTTC	CAWEQGARGYTF
TRBJ1-5	TRBV2	.	many	TGTGCCAGCAGTGAGAGTTTAGACAGATCCAATCAGCCCCAGCATTTT	CASSESLDRSNQPQHF
TRBJ2-7	TRBV27	TRBD2	.	TGTGCCAGCGCTGTAGGGACTAGCGGTTACGAGCAGTACTTC	CASAVGTSGYEQYF
TRBJ2-5	TRBV19	.	many	TGTGCCAGTAGAGGAGGGGTACAAGAGACCCAGTACTTC	CASRGGVQETQYF